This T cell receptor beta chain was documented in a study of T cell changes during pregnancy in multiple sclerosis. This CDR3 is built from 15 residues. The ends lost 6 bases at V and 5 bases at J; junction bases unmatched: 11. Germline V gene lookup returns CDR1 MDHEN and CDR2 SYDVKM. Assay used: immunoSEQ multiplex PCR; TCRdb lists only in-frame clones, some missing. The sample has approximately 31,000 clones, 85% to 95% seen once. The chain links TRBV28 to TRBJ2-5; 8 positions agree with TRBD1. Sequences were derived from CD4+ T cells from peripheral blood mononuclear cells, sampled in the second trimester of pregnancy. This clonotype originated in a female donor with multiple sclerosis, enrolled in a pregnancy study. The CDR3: CASRTDRGPLETQYF. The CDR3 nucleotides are TGTGCCAGCAGGACCGACAGGGGACCACTCGAGACCCAGTACTTC.